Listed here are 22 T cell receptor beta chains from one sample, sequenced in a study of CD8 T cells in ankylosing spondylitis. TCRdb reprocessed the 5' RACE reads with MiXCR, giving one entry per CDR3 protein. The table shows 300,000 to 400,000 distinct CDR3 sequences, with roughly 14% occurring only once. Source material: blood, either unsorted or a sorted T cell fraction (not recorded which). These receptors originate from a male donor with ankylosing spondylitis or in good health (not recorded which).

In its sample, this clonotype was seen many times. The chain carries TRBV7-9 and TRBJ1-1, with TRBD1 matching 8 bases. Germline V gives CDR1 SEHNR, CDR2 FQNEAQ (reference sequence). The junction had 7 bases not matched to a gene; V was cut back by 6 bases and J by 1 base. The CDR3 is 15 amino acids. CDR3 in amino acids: CASSPQGQGNTEAFF. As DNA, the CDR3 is TGTGCCAGCAGTCCCCAAGGACAGGGGAACACTGAAGCTTTCTTT.

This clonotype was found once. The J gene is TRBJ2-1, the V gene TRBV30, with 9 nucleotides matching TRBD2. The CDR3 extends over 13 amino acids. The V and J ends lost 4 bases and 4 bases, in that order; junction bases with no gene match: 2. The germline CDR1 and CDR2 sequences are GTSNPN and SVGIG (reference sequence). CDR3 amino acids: CAWKGLAYNEQFF. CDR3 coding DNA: TGTGCCTGGAAGGGACTAGCTTACAATGAGCAGTTCTTC.

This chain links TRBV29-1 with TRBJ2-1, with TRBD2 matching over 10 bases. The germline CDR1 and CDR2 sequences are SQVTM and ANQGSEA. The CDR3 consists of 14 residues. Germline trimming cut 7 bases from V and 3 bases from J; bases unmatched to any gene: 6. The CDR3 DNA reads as TGCAGCGGAGCGGGAGGGGGGAACTACAATGAGCAGTTCTTC. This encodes CSGAGGGNYNEQFF.

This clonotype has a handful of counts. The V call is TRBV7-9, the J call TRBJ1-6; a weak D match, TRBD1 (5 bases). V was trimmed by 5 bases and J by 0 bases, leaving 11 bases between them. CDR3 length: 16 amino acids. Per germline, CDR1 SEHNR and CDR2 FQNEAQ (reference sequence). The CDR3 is CASSGAGSSYNSPLHF. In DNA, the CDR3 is TGTGCCAGCAGCGGTGCAGGGAGCTCCTATAATTCACCCCTCCACTTT.

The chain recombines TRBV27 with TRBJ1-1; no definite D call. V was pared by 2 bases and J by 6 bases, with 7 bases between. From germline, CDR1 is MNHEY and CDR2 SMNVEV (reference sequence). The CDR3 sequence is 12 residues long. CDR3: CASSLRTPEAFF. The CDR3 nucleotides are TGTGCCAGCAGTTTAAGGACGCCTGAAGCTTTCTTT.

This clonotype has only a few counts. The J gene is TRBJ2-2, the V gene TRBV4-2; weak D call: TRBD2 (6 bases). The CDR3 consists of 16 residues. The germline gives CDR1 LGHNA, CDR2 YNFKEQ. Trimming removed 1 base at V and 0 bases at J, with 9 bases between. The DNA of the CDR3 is TGTGCCAGCAGCCAAGTCGTAGCGGCGAACACCGGGGAGCTGTTTTTT. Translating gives CASSQVVAANTGELFF.

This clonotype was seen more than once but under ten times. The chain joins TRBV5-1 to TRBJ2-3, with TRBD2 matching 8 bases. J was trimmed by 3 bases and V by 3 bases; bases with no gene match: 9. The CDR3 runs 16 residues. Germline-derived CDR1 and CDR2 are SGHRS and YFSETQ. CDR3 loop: CASSWSTAGDTDTQYF. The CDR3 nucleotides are TGCGCCAGCAGCTGGTCTACAGCGGGGGATACAGATACGCAGTATTTT.

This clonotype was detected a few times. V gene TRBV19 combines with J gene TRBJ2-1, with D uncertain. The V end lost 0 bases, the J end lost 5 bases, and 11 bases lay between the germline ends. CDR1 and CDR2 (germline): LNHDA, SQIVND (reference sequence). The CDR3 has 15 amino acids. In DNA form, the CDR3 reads TGTGCCAGTAGTATAGATCGGCAAGGGAACAATGAGCAGTTCTTC. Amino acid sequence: CASSIDRQGNNEQFF.

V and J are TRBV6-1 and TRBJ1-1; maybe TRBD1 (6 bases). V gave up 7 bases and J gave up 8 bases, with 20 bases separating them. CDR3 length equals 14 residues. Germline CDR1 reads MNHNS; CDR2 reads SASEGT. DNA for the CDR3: TGTGCCAGCACCCCACTAACAGGGATTCCAGAAGCTTTCTTT. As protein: CASTPLTGIPEAFF.

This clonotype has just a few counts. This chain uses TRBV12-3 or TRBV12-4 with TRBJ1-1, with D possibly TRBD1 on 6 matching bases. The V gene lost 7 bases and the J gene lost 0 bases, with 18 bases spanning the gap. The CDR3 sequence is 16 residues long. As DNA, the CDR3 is TGTGCCAGCACCCGATTCGACAGGTTAATGAACACTGAAGCTTTCTTT. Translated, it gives CASTRFDRLMNTEAFF.

CDR3 sequence: CASSESSGDTQYF. The DNA for the CDR3 is TGCGCCAGCAGTGAAAGCAGCGGCGATACGCAGTATTTT. This chain uses TRBV10-2 with TRBJ2-3, with a weak D call TRBD2 (5 bases). Trimming shortened V by 3 bases and J by 6 bases, and 10 bases separated the two germline ends. This CDR3 region has 13 residues. From germline, CDR1 is WSHSY and CDR2 SAAADI.

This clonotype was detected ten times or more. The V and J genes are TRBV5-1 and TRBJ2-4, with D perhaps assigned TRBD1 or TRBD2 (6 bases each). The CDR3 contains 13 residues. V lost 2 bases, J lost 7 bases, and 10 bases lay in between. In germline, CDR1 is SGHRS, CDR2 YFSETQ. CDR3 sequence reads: CASSFGGGNIQYF. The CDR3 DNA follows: TGCGCCAGCAGCTTTGGAGGGGGGAACATTCAGTACTTC.

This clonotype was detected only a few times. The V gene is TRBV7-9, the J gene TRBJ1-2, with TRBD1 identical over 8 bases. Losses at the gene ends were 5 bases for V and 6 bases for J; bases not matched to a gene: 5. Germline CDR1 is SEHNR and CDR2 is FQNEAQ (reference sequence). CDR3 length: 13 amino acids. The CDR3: CASSPGGGDGYTF. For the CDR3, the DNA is TGTGCCAGCAGCCCAGGGGGCGGCGATGGCTACACCTTC. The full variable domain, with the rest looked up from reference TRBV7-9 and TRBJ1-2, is DTGVSQNPRHKITKRGQNVTFRCDPISEHNRLYWYRQTLGQGPEFLTYFQNEAQLEKSRLLSDRFSAERPKGSFSTLEIQRTEQGDSAMYLCASSPGGGDGYTFGSGTRLTVV.

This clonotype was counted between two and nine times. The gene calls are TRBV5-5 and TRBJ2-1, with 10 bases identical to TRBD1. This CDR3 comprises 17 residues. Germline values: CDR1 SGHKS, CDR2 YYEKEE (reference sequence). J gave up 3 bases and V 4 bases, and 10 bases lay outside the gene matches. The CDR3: CASSRTGGASDYNEQFF. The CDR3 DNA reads TGTGCCAGCAGCCGGACAGGGGGAGCCTCCGACTACAATGAGCAGTTCTTC.

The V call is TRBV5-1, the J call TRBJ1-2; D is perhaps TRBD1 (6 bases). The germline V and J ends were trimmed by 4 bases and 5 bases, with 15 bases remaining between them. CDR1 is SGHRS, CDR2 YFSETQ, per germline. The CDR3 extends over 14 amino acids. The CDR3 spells CASSAETGPYGYTF. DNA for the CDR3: TGCGCCAGCAGCGCAGAGACAGGACCTTATGGCTACACCTTC. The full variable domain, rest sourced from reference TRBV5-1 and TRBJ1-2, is KAGVTQTPRYLIKTRGQQVTLSCSPISGHRSVSWYQQTPGQGLQFLFEYFSETQRNKGNFPGRFSGRQFSNSRSEMNVSTLELGDSALYLCASSAETGPYGYTFGSGTRLTVV.

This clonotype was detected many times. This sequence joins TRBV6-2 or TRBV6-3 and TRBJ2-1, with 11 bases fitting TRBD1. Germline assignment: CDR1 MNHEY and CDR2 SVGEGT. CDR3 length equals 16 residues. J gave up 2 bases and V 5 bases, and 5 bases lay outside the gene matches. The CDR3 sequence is CASSGRTGGTYNEQFF. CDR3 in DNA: TGTGCCAGCAGTGGCCGGACAGGGGGCACCTACAATGAGCAGTTCTTC.

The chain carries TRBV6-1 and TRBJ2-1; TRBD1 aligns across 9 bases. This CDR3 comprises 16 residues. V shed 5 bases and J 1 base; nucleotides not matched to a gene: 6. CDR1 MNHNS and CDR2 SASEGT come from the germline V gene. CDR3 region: CASSRGGTGSYNEQFF. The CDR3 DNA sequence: TGTGCCAGCAGTCGCGGTGGGACAGGGTCCTACAATGAGCAGTTCTTC.

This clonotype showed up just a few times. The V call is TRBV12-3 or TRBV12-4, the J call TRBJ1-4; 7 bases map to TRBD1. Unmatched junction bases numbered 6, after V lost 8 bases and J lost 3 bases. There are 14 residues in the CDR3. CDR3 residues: CASRGQASNEKLFF. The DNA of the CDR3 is TGTGCCAGCCGCGGACAGGCGTCTAATGAAAAACTGTTTTTT.

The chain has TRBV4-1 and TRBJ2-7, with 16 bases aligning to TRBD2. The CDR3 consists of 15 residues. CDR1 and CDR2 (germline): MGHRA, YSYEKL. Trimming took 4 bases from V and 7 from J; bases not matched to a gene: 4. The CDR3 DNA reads TGCGCCAGCAGCCGCGAGGGACTAGCGGGAGGGGAGCAGTACTTC. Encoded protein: CASSREGLAGGEQYF.

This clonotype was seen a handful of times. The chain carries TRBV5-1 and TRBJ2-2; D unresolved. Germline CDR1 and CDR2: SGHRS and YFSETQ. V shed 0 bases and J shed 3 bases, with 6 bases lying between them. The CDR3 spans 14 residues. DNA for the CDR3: TGCGCCAGCAGCTTGGGACATGACACCGGGGAGCTGTTTTTT. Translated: CASSLGHDTGELFF.

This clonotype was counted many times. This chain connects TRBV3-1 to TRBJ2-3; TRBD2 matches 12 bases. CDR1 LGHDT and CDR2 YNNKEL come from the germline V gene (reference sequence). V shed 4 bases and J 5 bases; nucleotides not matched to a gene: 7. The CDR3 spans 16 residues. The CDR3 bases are TGTGCCAGCAGCCCCCCTAGCGGGAGGGCCCTAGATACGCAGTATTTT. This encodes CASSPPSGRALDTQYF.

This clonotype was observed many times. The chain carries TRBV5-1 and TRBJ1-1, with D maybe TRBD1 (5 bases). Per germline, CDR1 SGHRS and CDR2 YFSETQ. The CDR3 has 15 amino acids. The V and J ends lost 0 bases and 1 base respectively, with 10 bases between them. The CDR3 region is CASSLVLGGNTEAFF. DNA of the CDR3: TGCGCCAGCAGCTTGGTCCTGGGGGGGAACACTGAAGCTTTCTTT.